The source of this TCR beta chain is a study of T-cell reconstitution after alpha-beta-depleted transplantation in children. General study results and limits: Surviving thymic progenitors and recipient T cells were the source of high TCRbeta diversity at day 60 in some patients. Diversity and T-cell counts at one year after transplant derived mostly from new T cells. Where alpha-beta T cells came from about two months after transplant was reportedly several hundred expanded graft clones.

TCRbeta library preparation incorporated unique molecular identifiers. TCRdb re-called the PCR reads through MiXCR, storing one row per CDR3 protein. The sample consists of about 350,000 distinct CDR3 sequences, roughly 16% of them appearing once. V was pared by 5 bases and J by 2 bases, with 5 bases of the junction left unmatched. CDR1 and CDR2 (germline): MDHEN, SYDVKM. CDR3 length: 14 amino acids. This clonotype has just a few counts. Its antigen is currently unknown. The rearrangement joins TRBV28 to TRBJ2-7, with 8 bases lining up with TRBD2. The clonotype was recovered from a male patient aged 2 to 9 who had a stem cell transplant for acute lymphoblastic leukemia, so the T cells may come from the graft donor. This sample comprised PBMCs, mostly from graft donor cells, obtained 360 days after TCRalphabeta/CD19-depleted stem cell transplant. The CDR3 coding sequence is TGTGCCAGCAGTCCGGGGACTAGACCCTACGAGCAGTACTTC. Translated: CASSPGTRPYEQYF.